This T cell receptor (beta chain) is drawn from a study of blood T cell repertoires in COVID-19. Germline loops: CDR1 MGHRA, CDR2 YSYEKL. This CDR3 is built from 15 residues. The trim removed 1 base at V and 7 bases at J, leaving 8 bases unmatched. The data were produced by immunoSEQ multiplex PCR, yet TCRdb's version contains in-frame clones alone and is incomplete. The sample holds some 490,000 clones, approximately 91% seen once. The sequence was collected from a woman aged 55-69 years who had recovered from COVID-19. The sequencing input was PBMCs or T cells enriched from blood (not recorded which). The chain recombines TRBV4-1 with TRBJ1-2; 8 nucleotides match TRBD1. The CDR3 protein is CASSQVLPGGGGYTF. The CDR3 DNA sequence: TGCGCCAGCAGCCAAGTTCTTCCAGGGGGCGGTGGCTACACCTTC.